This T cell receptor (beta chain) is drawn from a study of early T cells in non-severe SARS-CoV-2 infection. In the study overall: Chains stayed unpaired after sequencing of bulk RNA from unsorted whole blood. General study results and limits: The VDJdb matching leaned toward anti-spike CD8 responses and overlooked private and CD4 specificities.

J lost 5 bases, V lost 8 bases, and 12 bases had no gene match. Germline V gives CDR1 LNHDA, CDR2 SQIVND (reference sequence). The CDR3 extends over 14 amino acids. MiXCR, applied by TCRdb to the 5' RACE reads, yields one record per CDR3 protein. The sample carries under 50,000 distinct CDR3 sequences, less than 4.5% recorded once. This clonotype has more than one count but fewer than ten. Its antigen is not identified. Sequenced material: whole blood. The V gene is TRBV19, the J gene TRBJ2-7; TRBD2 matches at 7 bases. The sequence was collected from an adult who was a healthcare worker with PCR-confirmed SARS-CoV-2 infection or an uninfected control (not recorded which). In nucleotides, the CDR3 is TGTGCCAGTGGGCGTTACGGTGCGGGAGACGAGCAGTACTTC. Encoded protein: CASGRYGAGDEQYF.